A selection of T cell receptor beta chains follows, all from one sample in a study of blood T cell repertoires in COVID-19. TCRdb's table, derived via immunoSEQ multiplex PCR, lists solely in-frame clones and lacks some. Here the sample spans hundreds of thousands of clones, around 84% being singletons. Sequenced sample: peripheral blood. The receptors were gathered from a man between 70 and 80 years old with acute or convalescent COVID-19. CDR3s include the opening cysteine and the closing phenylalanine or tryptophan. Each record gives: V gene, D gene, J gene, clone size, CDR3 DNA, CDR3 protein. D genes are given only for firm matches. A row's size may be missing; if present it is once, few, many or a size class.

V gene: TRBV5-4
D gene: NA
J gene: TRBJ2-2
clone size: NA
CDR3 DNA: TGTGCCAGCAGCTCCCTACTCGAAGGGGGGGCCGCCGGGGAGCTGTTTTTT
CDR3 protein: CASSSLLEGGAAGELFF

V gene: TRBV5-4
D gene: NA
J gene: TRBJ1-4
clone size: NA
CDR3 DNA: TGTGCCAGCAGCCGCGGGACTTCCGAAAAACTGTTTTTT
CDR3 protein: CASSRGTSEKLFF

V gene: TRBV6-2/TRBV6-3
D gene: TRBD2
J gene: TRBJ2-3
clone size: once
CDR3 DNA: TGTGCCAGCAGTCCGGGACTAGCCACAGATACGCAGTATTTT
CDR3 protein: CASSPGLATDTQYF

V gene: TRBV3-1/TRBV3-2
D gene: NA
J gene: TRBJ1-2
clone size: NA
CDR3 DNA: TGTGCCAGCAGCCAAGTTCGAGGCCGACAGTCCTATGGCTACACCTTC
CDR3 protein: CASSQVRGRQSYGYTF

V gene: TRBV28
D gene: TRBD1
J gene: TRBJ1-6
clone size: NA
CDR3 DNA: TGTGCCAGCAGTTCCCCGGGACAGCCCGGGTTTCTCCACTTT
CDR3 protein: CASSSPGQPGFLHF

V gene: TRBV3-1/TRBV3-2
D gene: TRBD1
J gene: TRBJ1-2
clone size: NA
CDR3 DNA: TGTGCCAGCAGCCAAAAGGGGGCGCAGGGCTACACCTTC
CDR3 protein: CASSQKGAQGYTF

V gene: TRBV9
D gene: NA
J gene: TRBJ1-5
clone size: few
CDR3 DNA: TGTGCCAGCAGCGGAGGATGGAATCAGCCCCAGCATTTT
CDR3 protein: CASSGGWNQPQHF

V gene: TRBV3-1/TRBV3-2
D gene: NA
J gene: TRBJ1-2
clone size: once
CDR3 DNA: TGTGCCAGCAGCCAAGCTTTCGGGTCCTATGGCTACACCTTC
CDR3 protein: CASSQAFGSYGYTF

V gene: TRBV2
D gene: TRBD1
J gene: TRBJ2-7
clone size: NA
CDR3 DNA: TGTGCCAGCAGTGAGGACAGGGACCCCTACGAGCAGTACTTC
CDR3 protein: CASSEDRDPYEQYF

V gene: TRBV9
D gene: NA
J gene: TRBJ1-3
clone size: once
CDR3 DNA: TGTGCCAGCAGCGTAGGAGGCTCCTCTGGAAACACCATATATTTT
CDR3 protein: CASSVGGSSGNTIYF

V gene: TRBV9
D gene: NA
J gene: TRBJ2-7
clone size: NA
CDR3 DNA: TGTGCCAGCAGCGTAGCGCAGACTCCTACCTACGAGCAGTACTTC
CDR3 protein: CASSVAQTPTYEQYF

V gene: TRBV19
D gene: NA
J gene: TRBJ2-2
clone size: once
CDR3 DNA: TGTGCCAGTAGCCGTGGGGCATGGAACACCGGGGAGCTGTTTTTT
CDR3 protein: CASSRGAWNTGELFF

V gene: TRBV7-2
D gene: NA
J gene: TRBJ2-7
clone size: NA
CDR3 DNA: TGTGCCAGCAGCCTCCTCCCCGCGGGCCTCTCCTACGAGCAGTACTTC
CDR3 protein: CASSLLPAGLSYEQYF